The clone carrying this T cell receptor (beta chain) was seen repeatedly, ten times or more. Its antigen is unidentified. In TCRdb, the reads were re-called with MiXCR into one record per CDR3 protein. The sample shows under 600,000 distinct CDR3 sequences, about 17% of them seen only once. This record comes from a study of T cell repertoires in cytomegalovirus infection. About the study: Public TCR beta signature analysis indicated the presence of both CMV infection and matching HLA type.

Broader study findings: Identification of carriers of CMV plus the relevant HLA was performed using cumulative public TCR beta family frequency. HLA-C-restricted CMV-specific TCR beta clonotypes prevailed in the ex vivo response.

What was sequenced was CD8+ T cells from PBMCs. The TCR comes from a human donor in good health (CMV status not recorded). Some clones in this sample may be carry-over from other donors' samples.

The CDR3 region is CASSIIQPPTNEKLFF. The DNA of the CDR3 is TGTGCCAGTAGTATTATACAGCCTCCAACTAATGAAAAACTGTTTTTT. The rearrangement uses TRBV19 and TRBJ1-4; no firm D call. CDR1 is LNHDA and CDR2 is SQIVND in the germline V gene (reference sequence). Trimming left V 3 bases short and J 0 bases short, with 11 bases between. The CDR3 has 16 residues.